Each of the 31 T cell receptor beta chains below was sequenced from the same sample in a study of naive and memory T cell subsets. The beta constant-region primer was an equimolar mix of two oligonucleotides covering TRBC1 and TRBC2. Ligated cDNA was amplified by four rounds of PCR with nested alpha and beta constant-region primers and SP2. Via MiXCR, TCRdb re-called the UMI-ligation and nested PCR reads, giving one row per CDR3 protein. Of over 100,000 distinct CDR3 sequences detected, just over 35% appear once; the ten largest clones hold 0.9%. The sequencing input was central memory CD4+ T cells from blood. The receptors here all came from a human donor in good health.

The rearrangement uses TRBV2 and TRBJ2-2; possibly TRBD1 or TRBD2 for D (5 bases each). Deletions cut 0 bases from V and 3 bases from J, with 8 bases between. In germline, CDR1 is SNHLY, CDR2 FYNNEI. The CDR3 covers 15 residues. The CDR3 DNA follows: TGTGCCAGCAGTGAAGCGGTGGGGGACACCGGGGAGCTGTTTTTT. This gives the protein CASSEAVGDTGELFF.

The chain has TRBV4-1 and TRBJ1-2, with D unclear. The CDR3 loop spans 11 amino acids. Germline assignment: CDR1 MGHRA and CDR2 YSYEKL. Between the trimmed V and J ends, which lost 0 bases and 5 bases, there was a span of 1 base. For the CDR3, the DNA is TGCGCCAGCAGCCAAGATTATGGCTACACCTTC. Amino acid sequence: CASSQDYGYTF.

This sequence joins TRBV24-1 and TRBJ2-3; D is unclear. The CDR3 sequence is 15 residues long. Trimming took 1 base from V and 7 from J, leaving 14 bases between them. CDR1 is KGHDR, CDR2 SFDVKD, per germline. The CDR3 sequence: CATSDFISNDYTQYF. The CDR3 region has the DNA TGTGCCACCAGTGATTTTATCTCCAATGACTATACGCAGTATTTT.

The V and J genes are TRBV3-1 and TRBJ2-4, with D uncertain. The CDR3 contains 14 residues. CDR1 and CDR2 (germline): LGHDT, YNNKEL (reference sequence). Trimming cost V 0 bases and J 0 bases, with 3 bases left between them. The CDR3 sequence is CASSQDLAKNIQYF. The CDR3 nucleotides are TGTGCCAGCAGCCAAGATCTAGCCAAAAACATTCAGTACTTC.

V is TRBV27 and J is TRBJ2-1; D unresolved. Germline-derived CDR1 and CDR2 are MNHEY and SMNVEV (reference sequence). This CDR3 comprises 13 residues. V lost 6 bases to trimming and J lost 9 bases, with 15 bases between them. CDR3 amino acids: CASSRIGAGEQFF. The DNA of the CDR3 is TGTGCCAGCAGCCGCATCGGAGCTGGTGAGCAGTTCTTC.

This clonotype appeared a few times. The chain is built from TRBV15 and TRBJ1-5; no clear D gene. V lost 7 bases, J lost 3 bases, and 10 bases lay in between. Germline V gene data show CDR1 as LNHNV and CDR2 as YYDKDF (reference sequence). The CDR3 extends over 13 amino acids. This chain's CDR3 is CATNIRTNQPQHF. The CDR3, as DNA: TGTGCCACCAACATTCGGACCAATCAGCCCCAGCATTTT.

The chain uses TRBV4-2 and TRBJ2-2, with a tentative D call TRBD1 (6 bases). This CDR3 spans 17 amino acids. V lost 3 bases to trimming and J lost 0 bases, with 14 bases between them. The V gene's germline CDR1 is LGHNA and CDR2 YNFKEQ. The CDR3 reads CASSQGNRVSNTGELFF. CDR3 DNA sequence: TGTGCCAGCAGCCAGGGTAACAGGGTCTCGAACACCGGGGAGCTGTTTTTT.

This clonotype was seen a few times. The rearrangement joins TRBV20-1 to TRBJ2-7; 8 bases agree with TRBD1. The CDR3 contains 15 residues. Trimming cost V 5 bases and J 2 bases; bases outside gene matches: 11. Per the germline V gene, CDR1 is DFQATT and CDR2 is SNEGSKA (reference sequence). The CDR3 spells CSAGNPDRVPYEQYF. The CDR3, as DNA: TGCAGTGCTGGAAACCCGGACAGGGTACCCTACGAGCAGTACTTC.

V gene TRBV7-9 combines with J gene TRBJ1-1; no clear D. The V end lost 3 bases, the J end lost 3 bases, and 8 bases lay between the germline ends. There are 13 residues in the CDR3. From germline, CDR1 is SEHNR and CDR2 FQNEAQ (reference sequence). In DNA, the CDR3 is TGTGCCAGCAGCTTGATTAGGGACACTGAAGCTTTCTTT. Its protein is CASSLIRDTEAFF.

In its sample, this clonotype was seen many times. This rearrangement joins TRBV20-1 to TRBJ1-2; D is uncertain. Deletions cut 0 bases from V and 8 bases from J, with 19 bases between. From germline, CDR1 is DFQATT and CDR2 SNEGSKA (reference sequence). The CDR3 sequence is 15 residues long. The CDR3 is CSARDNIGRNKGYTF. The CDR3 DNA sequence: TGCAGTGCTAGAGACAATATAGGGCGTAATAAGGGCTACACCTTC.

The chain links TRBV7-8 to TRBJ2-7; D gene ambiguous. The germline V gene encodes CDR1 SGHVS and CDR2 FQNEAQ. CDR3 size: 14 residues. Trimming pared 0 bases from V and 3 bases from J, leaving 9 bases between. As DNA, the CDR3 is TGTGCCAGCAGCTTAGCGCTGAAGGACTACGAGCAGTACTTC. Amino acids: CASSLALKDYEQYF.

This clonotype was recorded a few times. This chain uses TRBV18 with TRBJ1-5; 10 bases line up with TRBD1. There are 14 residues in the CDR3. CDR1 KGHSH and CDR2 LQKENI come from the germline V gene. Trimming took 3 bases from V and 5 from J; bases not matched to a gene: 1. CDR3 residues: CASSPGTGDQPQHF. The CDR3 bases are TGTGCCAGCTCACCCGGGACAGGGGATCAGCCCCAGCATTTT.

The chain is built from TRBV5-1 and TRBJ2-1, with D perhaps matching TRBD2 (6 bases). Looked up from germline, CDR1 is SGHRS and CDR2 is YFSETQ. The CDR3 is 17 residues long. V shed 2 bases and J shed 4 bases, with 19 bases lying between them. In DNA form, the CDR3 reads TGCGCCAGCAGCTTATCGGGGAGCGGGTCCTCGTACAATGAGCAGTTCTTC. As protein: CASSLSGSGSSYNEQFF.

Ten or more counts support this clonotype. This chain joins TRBV24-1 and TRBJ2-1; possible D gene TRBD2, 7 bases. The CDR3 has 17 amino acids. Germline V gene lookup returns CDR1 KGHDR and CDR2 SFDVKD. V gave up 3 bases and J gave up 7 bases, with 21 bases separating them. Here the CDR3 reads CATSDSTLARRGNEQFF. The CDR3 nucleotides are TGTGCCACCAGTGATAGCACACTAGCGCGAAGGGGGAATGAGCAGTTCTTC.

The chain links TRBV20-1 to TRBJ2-2; a weak D match, TRBD2 (6 bases). The V end was cut by 5 bases, the J end by 4 bases, with 11 bases between. Germline CDR1 is DFQATT and CDR2 is SNEGSKA (reference sequence). The length of the CDR3 is 13 residues. Here the CDR3 reads CSASGLFTGELFF. The CDR3, as DNA: TGCAGTGCTTCGGGACTCTTCACCGGGGAGCTGTTTTTT.

This chain uses TRBV20-1 with TRBJ1-1; D is unclear. From germline, CDR1 is DFQATT and CDR2 SNEGSKA (reference sequence). Trimming stripped 5 bases from V and 1 base from J, with 14 bases between. The CDR3 has 14 amino acids. In DNA form, the CDR3 reads TGCAGTGCTGCTCGCGACGGGAGGAACACTGAAGCTTTCTTT. Translated: CSAARDGRNTEAFF.

The rearrangement links TRBV7-2 to TRBJ2-1, with TRBD1 as a possible D gene (6 bases). Germline V gene sequence: CDR1 SGHTA, CDR2 FQGNSA. V lost 3 bases and J 5 bases, leaving 14 bases between the germline ends. The CDR3 is 15 amino acids. The CDR3 DNA reads as TGTGCCAGCAGCTTCCGTGGCCGACAGGACAATGAGCAGTTCTTC. This sequence encodes CASSFRGRQDNEQFF. The entire variable domain, with the rest obtained from reference TRBV7-2 and TRBJ2-1, is as follows: GAGVSQSPSNKVTEKGKDVELRCDPISGHTALYWYRQSLGQGLEFLIYFQGNSAPDKSGLPSDRFSAERTGGSVSTLTIQRTQQEDSAVYLCASSFRGRQDNEQFFGPGTRLTVL.

The chain's CDR3 is CAWVVGYTGELFF. The CDR3 DNA reads as TGTGCCTGGGTAGTGGGGTACACCGGGGAGCTGTTTTTT. This sequence joins TRBV30 and TRBJ2-2; D remains ambiguous. Trimming removed 5 bases from V and 3 bases from J, with 10 bases in between. CDR1 is GTSNPN and CDR2 is SVGIG in the germline V gene (reference sequence). The CDR3 sequence is 13 residues long.

This clonotype appeared a few times. This chain connects TRBV19 to TRBJ1-2; 12 bases match TRBD1. V was pared by 7 bases and J by 6 bases, with 9 bases of the junction left unmatched. The CDR3 sequence is 15 residues long. CDR1 is LNHDA, CDR2 SQIVND, per germline (reference sequence). CDR3 in amino acids: CASISRGDRGHGYTF. CDR3 bases: TGTGCCAGTATTTCACGAGGGGACAGGGGGCATGGCTACACCTTC.

This clonotype has more than one count but fewer than ten. The chain combines TRBV13 with TRBJ2-1; TRBD2 matches at 12 bases. The length of the CDR3 is 17 residues. Germline CDR1 reads PRHDT; CDR2 reads FYEKMQ (reference sequence). Losses at the gene ends were 5 bases for V and 0 bases for J; bases not matched to a gene: 5. CDR3 region: CASSPLTSGSSYNEQFF. In DNA form, the CDR3 reads TGTGCCAGCAGCCCCCTGACTAGCGGGAGCTCCTACAATGAGCAGTTCTTC. Based on the CDR3 plus reference TRBV13 and TRBJ2-1, the full variable domain is AAGVIQSPRHLIKEKRETATLKCYPIPRHDTVYWYQQGPGQDPQFLISFYEKMQSDKGSIPDRFSAQQFSDYHSELNMSSLELGDSALYFCASSPLTSGSSYNEQFFGPGTRLTVL.

This chain joins TRBV18 and TRBJ1-3, with a possible D match to TRBD1 (5 bases). In germline, CDR1 is KGHSH, CDR2 LQKENI. V was clipped by 1 base and J by 0 bases, with 13 bases between them. The CDR3 runs 17 residues. The CDR3 loop reads CASSPLGAVNSGNTIYF. CDR3 nucleotide sequence: TGTGCCAGCTCACCACTAGGGGCAGTAAACTCTGGAAACACCATATATTTT.

In this sample, this clonotype turned up a few times. The chain joins TRBV29-1 to TRBJ2-1, with D hard to call. Germline V gives CDR1 SQVTM, CDR2 ANQGSEA. This CDR3 has 10 residues. The ends were cut back, 4 bases at V and 7 bases at J, with 5 bases in the middle. CDR3 nucleotides: TGCAGCGTTGGGGTTAATGAGCAGTTCTTC. Its translation is CSVGVNEQFF.

The J gene is TRBJ2-7, the V gene TRBV2; maybe TRBD1 (6 bases). There are 14 residues in the CDR3. In germline, CDR1 is SNHLY, CDR2 FYNNEI. Deletions cut 6 bases from V and 7 bases from J, with 19 bases between. The CDR3 is CASSVDRIPGEQYF. The CDR3 DNA follows: TGTGCCAGCAGCGTCGACAGGATCCCGGGTGAGCAGTACTTC.

The V gene is TRBV20-1, the J gene TRBJ2-3; 8 nucleotides line up with TRBD2. V dropped 3 bases and J dropped 4; count of bases not matched to a gene: 18. This CDR3 spans 18 amino acids. The germline V gene encodes CDR1 DFQATT and CDR2 SNEGSKA (reference sequence). Here the CDR3 reads CSASVIRREAVWADTQYF. The DNA for the CDR3 is TGCAGTGCTAGCGTAATCAGGCGGGAGGCCGTTTGGGCAGATACGCAGTATTTT.

This chain links TRBV13 with TRBJ1-1, with no clear D. V was shortened by 4 bases and J by 0 bases, with 21 bases between the two germline ends. Germline-derived CDR1 and CDR2 are PRHDT and FYEKMQ (reference sequence). CDR3 length: 18 residues. The CDR3 loop reads CASSSRRGSHTVNTEAFF. As DNA, the CDR3 is TGTGCCAGCAGCTCCCGCCGTGGAAGTCACACTGTGAACACTGAAGCTTTCTTT.

The CDR3: CASCISGAGADTQYF. The CDR3 coding sequence is TGTGCCAGTTGCATCTCGGGGGCTGGGGCAGATACGCAGTATTTT. The chain couples TRBV19 to TRBJ2-3, with D perhaps being TRBD1 or TRBD2 (6 bases each). CDR3 size: 15 residues. V was cut by 8 bases and J by 4 bases, with 19 bases left in between. Germline CDR1 LNHDA, CDR2 SQIVND (reference sequence).

This chain uses TRBV28 with TRBJ1-1; D is perhaps TRBD1 (6 bases). This CDR3 has 13 amino acids. V dropped 5 bases and J dropped 10 bases, with 17 bases sitting between them. Germline lookup yields CDR1 MDHEN and CDR2 SYDVKM. The CDR3, as DNA: TGTGCCAGCAGTCCAGGGGAACCGAGTGGAGCTTTCTTT. Its protein product is CASSPGEPSGAFF.

A few counts support this clonotype. The chain uses TRBV11-1 and TRBJ2-3; possibly TRBD2 for D (6 bases). The CDR3 is 14 amino acids. Trimming pared 3 bases from V and 6 bases from J, leaving 13 bases between. Germline CDR1 is SGHAT and CDR2 is FQDESV (reference sequence). In nucleotides, the CDR3 is TGTGCCAGCAGCTTGGGGGAGGCTAGTGATACGCAGTATTTT. Translated: CASSLGEASDTQYF.

This clonotype appeared many times. The genes are TRBV5-1 and TRBJ2-3; no clear D gene. Trimming stripped 1 base from V and 0 bases from J, with 9 bases between. CDR1 and CDR2 from the germline V gene are SGHRS and YFSETQ. This CDR3 has 15 amino acids. Here the CDR3 DNA reads TGCGCCAGCAGCTTGAAGGCAGAGAGCACAGATACGCAGTATTTT. Amino acids: CASSLKAESTDTQYF. Using reference TRBV5-1 and TRBJ2-3 for the parts outside the CDR3, the full variable domain is KAGVTQTPRYLIKTRGQQVTLSCSPISGHRSVSWYQQTPGQGLQFLFEYFSETQRNKGNFPGRFSGRQFSNSRSEMNVSTLELGDSALYLCASSLKAESTDTQYFGPGTRLTVL.

The chain employs TRBV5-1 and TRBJ2-7; maybe TRBD1 (5 bases). CDR1 and CDR2 (germline): SGHRS, YFSETQ. Trimming stripped 5 bases from V and 4 bases from J, with 10 bases between. CDR3 size: 12 residues. The CDR3 bases are TGCGCCAGCAGAGGTGCAGGGTACGAGCAGTACTTC. Protein product: CASRGAGYEQYF.

This clonotype was recorded a few times. V gene TRBV7-9 combines with J gene TRBJ1-4; tentative D call: TRBD1 (5 bases). V was cut by 2 bases and J by 3 bases, with 13 bases left in between. This CDR3 comprises 16 residues. Germline assignment: CDR1 SEHNR and CDR2 FQNEAQ (reference sequence). The CDR3 DNA is TGTGCCAGCAGCTTAACGGCAGGGCTGGCTAATGAAAAACTGTTTTTT. It translates to CASSLTAGLANEKLFF.